This TCR beta chain was recovered during a study of T cell changes during pregnancy in multiple sclerosis. Some clones are missing from TCRdb's copy, which holds only in-frame ones; the method was immunoSEQ multiplex PCR. The repertoire holds 80,000 to 100,000 clones, with 90% to 95% as singletons. This clonotype was obtained from a female donor with multiple sclerosis, enrolled in a pregnancy study. The specimen was peripheral blood, collected after pregnancy.

The CDR3 loop is CATKGGLSNEKLFF. CDR3 sequence (DNA): TGTGCCACAAAAGGGGGCTTGTCTAATGAAAAACTGTTTTTT. The rearrangement joins TRBV2 to TRBJ1-4; TRBD1 agrees at 7 bases. The V and J ends lost 10 bases and 3 bases, in that order; junction bases with no gene match: 8. Germline V CDR1 and CDR2: SNHLY, FYNNEI. The CDR3 contains 14 residues. Combining the CDR3 with reference TRBV2 and TRBJ1-4 gives the whole variable domain EPEVTQTPSHQVTQMGQEVILRCVPISNHLYFYWYRQILGQKVEFLVSFYNNEISEKSEIFDDQFSVERPDGSNFTLKIRSTKLEDSAMYFCATKGGLSNEKLFFGSGTQLSVL.